These 27 T cell receptor beta chains originate from one sample sequenced in a study of CD8 T cells in Susac syndrome. RNA, at about 0.45 to 1 ug, was reverse transcribed with random hexamers. TCRdb reanalysed the immunoSEQ multiplex PCR reads using MiXCR and keeps one entry per CDR3 protein. Here the sample spans 190,000 or so distinct CDR3 sequences, about 95% being singletons. The sequenced sample consisted of CD4+ T cells from PBMCs. These receptors were obtained from a human donor with multiple sclerosis.

The V call is TRBV20-1, the J call TRBJ1-4; 8 bases are a match to TRBD1. The CDR3 contains 14 residues. Per germline, CDR1 DFQATT and CDR2 SNEGSKA (reference sequence). The junction had 2 bases not matched to a gene; V was cut back by 4 bases and J by 1 base. CDR3 in DNA: TGCAGTGCTAAGACAGGGGTAACTAATGAAAAACTGTTTTTT. Translation gives CSAKTGVTNEKLFF.

This sequence joins TRBV5-4 and TRBJ2-1; TRBD2 aligns across 12 bases. CDR3 length: 15 amino acids. Germline loops: CDR1 SGHNT, CDR2 YYREEE (reference sequence). J was trimmed by 8 bases and V by 0 bases; bases with no gene match: 3. The DNA for the CDR3 is TGTGCCAGCAGCTTGGGAGCTAGCGGGGGGGATGAGCAGTTCTTC. Translating gives CASSLGASGGDEQFF.

This clonotype was seen once. The CDR3 sequence: CSVEGGPETQYF. CDR3 bases: TGCAGCGTTGAAGGGGGACCAGAGACCCAGTACTTC. The chain carries TRBV29-1 and TRBJ2-5, with D perhaps being TRBD1 or TRBD2 (5 bases each). Germline V gene data show CDR1 as SQVTM and CDR2 as ANQGSEA. The germline V and J ends were trimmed by 1 base and 4 bases, with 7 bases remaining between them. CDR3 size: 12 residues.

This rearrangement joins TRBV11-2 to TRBJ2-7; D is ambiguous. Between the trimmed V and J ends, which lost 5 bases and 3 bases, there was a span of 8 bases. Germline CDR1 reads SGHAT; CDR2 reads FQNNGV. This CDR3 is built from 12 residues. CDR3: CASSQRNYEQYF. CDR3 DNA sequence: TGTGCCAGCAGCCAGAGGAACTACGAGCAGTACTTC. Complete variable domain (other parts from reference TRBV11-2 and TRBJ2-7): EAGVAQSPRYKIIEKRQSVAFWCNPISGHATLYWYQQILGQGPKLLIQFQNNGVVDDSQLPKDRFSAERLKGVDSTLKIQPAKLEDSAVYLCASSQRNYEQYFGPGTRLTVT.

The J gene is TRBJ1-1, the V gene TRBV30; D might be TRBD1 (5 bases). The CDR3 is made up of 10 amino acids. The V end was cut by 7 bases, the J end by 14 bases, with 17 bases between. Germline V gene sequence: CDR1 GTSNPN, CDR2 SVGIG (reference sequence). The CDR3 DNA sequence: TGTGCCTATGGGGCAGCCTCCTTCTTCTTT. Translation gives CAYGAASFFF.

The chain combines TRBV27 with TRBJ2-6; the match to TRBD2 covers 7 bases. Germline CDR1 is MNHEY and CDR2 is SMNVEV (reference sequence). Trimming cost V 1 base and J 4 bases; bases outside gene matches: 7. The CDR3 is 17 residues long. The CDR3 coding sequence is TGTGCCAGCAGTTTATTCGGGGGAGGGGCCGGGGCCAACGTCCTGACTTTC. Protein product: CASSLFGGGAGANVLTF.

This clonotype was seen only once. The chain joins TRBV15 to TRBJ1-3; D gene uncertain. The CDR3 runs 14 residues. Trimming shortened V by 0 bases and J by 6 bases, and 9 bases separated the two germline ends. Germline V gene lookup returns CDR1 LNHNV and CDR2 YYDKDF (reference sequence). In DNA form, the CDR3 reads TGTGCCACCAGCAGAGACTTCTCTAAAAACACCATATATTTT. Its protein product is CATSRDFSKNTIYF.

V and J are TRBV20-1 and TRBJ2-4; D not resolved. The V end lost 5 bases, the J end lost 0 bases, and 8 bases lay between the germline ends. The germline CDR1 and CDR2 sequences are DFQATT and SNEGSKA (reference sequence). The CDR3 runs to 13 residues. The CDR3 region is CSAASVAKNIQYF. DNA for the CDR3: TGCAGTGCTGCCAGTGTAGCCAAAAACATTCAGTACTTC.

The V and J genes are TRBV18 and TRBJ2-7; 8 nucleotides match TRBD2. V dropped 6 bases and J dropped 5; count of bases not matched to a gene: 0. CDR1 and CDR2 (germline): KGHSH, LQKENI. This CDR3 comprises 11 residues. The CDR3 DNA is TGTGCCAGCTCGCGGGAGGACGAGCAGTACTTC. Its protein product is CASSREDEQYF.

The chain combines TRBV20-1 with TRBJ2-7; D may be TRBD1 (6 bases). Germline CDR1 and CDR2: DFQATT and SNEGSKA (reference sequence). CDR3 length: 14 amino acids. V was clipped by 3 bases and J by 0 bases, with 12 bases between them. As DNA, the CDR3 is TGCAGTGCTAGGGTACAGGGTAGCTCCTACGAGCAGTACTTC. Its translation: CSARVQGSSYEQYF.

V gene TRBV30 combines with J gene TRBJ1-5; tentatively, D is TRBD1 (5 bases). Germline V gives CDR1 GTSNPN, CDR2 SVGIG (reference sequence). Trimming removed 4 bases from V and 1 base from J, with 14 bases in between. The CDR3 sequence is 15 residues long. Written as DNA, the CDR3 is TGTGCCTGGAACGACGGGGGAATAAGCAATCAGCCCCAGCATTTT. This encodes CAWNDGGISNQPQHF. Full variable domain (rest looked up from reference TRBV30 and TRBJ1-5): SQTIHQWPATLVQPVGSPLSLECTVEGTSNPNLYWYRQAAGRGLQLLFYSVGIGQISSEVPQNLSASRPQDRQFILSSKKLLLSDSGFYLCAWNDGGISNQPQHFGDGTRLSIL.

The gene calls are TRBV30 and TRBJ2-3; D is uncertain. This CDR3 spans 12 amino acids. V shed 3 bases and J shed 5 bases, with 9 bases lying between them. Germline V gene sequence: CDR1 GTSNPN, CDR2 SVGIG (reference sequence). CDR3: CAWSGPGDTQYF. In DNA, the CDR3 is TGTGCCTGGAGCGGGCCTGGAGATACGCAGTATTTT.

This chain connects TRBV12-3 or TRBV12-4 to TRBJ2-7; weak D call: TRBD1 (5 bases). Trimming left V 6 bases short and J 3 bases short, with 21 bases between. The CDR3 has 16 residues. The CDR3 sequence: CASSPGSHPGYYEQYF. In DNA, the CDR3 is TGTGCCAGCAGCCCAGGGTCCCACCCAGGGTACTACGAGCAGTACTTC.

The chain employs TRBV3-1 and TRBJ1-1; D gene ambiguous. The CDR3 spans 12 residues. The germline V gene encodes CDR1 LGHDT and CDR2 YNNKEL (reference sequence). V dropped 3 bases and J dropped 4 bases, with 6 bases sitting between them. This CDR3 reads CASSHPPTEAFF. DNA for the CDR3: TGTGCCAGCAGCCACCCCCCCACTGAAGCTTTCTTT.

The chain joins TRBV6-5 to TRBJ1-5; 10 nucleotides line up with TRBD1. Germline assignment: CDR1 MNHEY and CDR2 SVGAGI. CDR3 length equals 13 residues. J lost 4 bases, V lost 8 bases, and 2 bases had no gene match. The CDR3 sequence is CASRDRGNQPQHF. Written as DNA, the CDR3 is TGTGCCAGCCGGGACAGGGGTAATCAGCCCCAGCATTTT.

This chain links TRBV30 with TRBJ1-1, with unresolved D. This CDR3 is built from 12 residues. V lost 2 bases and J lost 0, with 4 bases in between. Germline CDR1 reads GTSNPN; CDR2 reads SVGIG (reference sequence). This CDR3 reads CAWSNMNTEAFF. The DNA of the CDR3 is TGTGCCTGGAGTAATATGAACACTGAAGCTTTCTTT. Combining the CDR3 with reference TRBV30 and TRBJ1-1 gives the whole variable domain SQTIHQWPATLVQPVGSPLSLECTVEGTSNPNLYWYRQAAGRGLQLLFYSVGIGQISSEVPQNLSASRPQDRQFILSSKKLLLSDSGFYLCAWSNMNTEAFFGQGTRLTVV.

The J gene is TRBJ1-2, the V gene TRBV20-1, with 8 bases aligning to TRBD1. The V gene end was trimmed by 6 bases and the J gene end by 7 bases; junction bases not matched to a gene: 7. This CDR3 spans 12 amino acids. Germline CDR1 DFQATT, CDR2 SNEGSKA (reference sequence). CDR3 nucleotides: TGCAGTGCCATCGGACAGGGCCTTGGCTACACCTTC. It yields the protein CSAIGQGLGYTF.

CDR3 nucleotides: TGTGCCAGCAGCCAAGCGGGTAGCAATCAGCCCCAGCATTTT. Translation: CASSQAGSNQPQHF. V gene TRBV3-1 combines with J gene TRBJ1-5; unclear D gene. Germline V gene data show CDR1 as LGHDT and CDR2 as YNNKEL (reference sequence). The CDR3 covers 14 residues. V was shortened by 1 base and J by 0 bases, with 4 bases between the two germline ends. Complete variable domain (other parts from reference TRBV3-1 and TRBJ1-5): DTAVSQTPKYLVTQMGNDKSIKCEQNLGHDTMYWYKQDSKKFLKIMFSYNNKELIINETVPNRFSPKSPDKAHLNLHINSLELGDSAVYFCASSQAGSNQPQHFGDGTRLSIL.

The chain couples TRBV24-1 to TRBJ2-7, with D perhaps TRBD1 or TRBD2 (5 bases each). CDR3 length: 12 residues. Trimming cost V 8 bases and J 3 bases, with 10 bases left between them. CDR1 and CDR2 from the germline V gene are KGHDR and SFDVKD. CDR3 region: CATMSRGYEQYF. CDR3 nucleotide sequence: TGTGCCACCATGTCGAGGGGCTACGAGCAGTACTTC.

The V call is TRBV9, the J call TRBJ2-2; TRBD1 matches 9 bases. Germline V gene data show CDR1 as SGDLS and CDR2 as YYNGEE. This CDR3 contains 13 residues. V lost 7 bases, J lost 9 bases, and 7 bases stayed unmatched. CDR3 sequence (DNA): TGTGCCAGCGGAGACAGGGGGGACCGGGAGCTGTTTTTT. This gives the protein CASGDRGDRELFF.

The sample holds one count of this clonotype. The chain has TRBV7-2 and TRBJ2-7; 9 positions agree with TRBD2. The CDR3 covers 15 residues. After removal of 4 bases from V and 2 bases from J, the junction contained 6 bases not matched to a gene. Per germline, CDR1 SGHTA and CDR2 FQGNSA. CDR3: CASSWGLAPTYEQYF. CDR3 nucleotides: TGTGCCAGCAGCTGGGGACTAGCTCCGACCTACGAGCAGTACTTC. Using reference TRBV7-2 and TRBJ2-7 for the parts outside the CDR3, the full variable domain is GAGVSQSPSNKVTEKGKDVELRCDPISGHTALYWYRQSLGQGLEFLIYFQGNSAPDKSGLPSDRFSAERTGGSVSTLTIQRTQQEDSAVYLCASSWGLAPTYEQYFGPGTRLTVT.

V and J are TRBV30 and TRBJ1-3; D gene unclear. CDR3 length: 13 residues. Germline-derived CDR1 and CDR2 are GTSNPN and SVGIG (reference sequence). Deletions cut 1 base from V and 0 bases from J, with 4 bases between. The CDR3 bases are TGTGCCTGGAGTGCTAACTCTGGAAACACCATATATTTT. Translation gives CAWSANSGNTIYF.

The V and J genes are TRBV12-3 or TRBV12-4 and TRBJ1-3; no firm D call. V lost 7 bases and J 6 bases, leaving 13 bases between the germline ends. This CDR3 has 13 residues. CDR3 sequence: CASTFRGLNTIYF. CDR3 DNA sequence: TGTGCCAGCACCTTTCGCGGGTTAAACACCATATATTTT.

This chain links TRBV3-1 with TRBJ2-5; D remains unclear. The ends were cut back, 1 base at V and 8 bases at J, with 17 bases in the middle. Germline V gene data show CDR1 as LGHDT and CDR2 as YNNKEL (reference sequence). The CDR3 loop spans 15 amino acids. The CDR3 loop reads CASSQGDRFLATQYF. The CDR3 coding sequence is TGTGCCAGCAGCCAAGGGGATCGGTTCCTGGCAACCCAGTACTTC.

This clonotype was detected only once. The V call is TRBV12-3 or TRBV12-4, the J call TRBJ1-2; TRBD1 matches at 7 bases. J gave up 6 bases and V 7 bases, and 5 bases lay outside the gene matches. The CDR3 spans 12 residues. Here the CDR3 reads CASTLTGHGYTF. The CDR3 DNA reads as TGTGCCAGCACCCTGACAGGGCATGGCTACACCTTC.

The chain couples TRBV20-1 to TRBJ1-2; D gene ambiguous. CDR3 size: 12 residues. V shed 5 bases and J shed 2 bases, with 9 bases lying between them. Germline V CDR1 and CDR2: DFQATT, SNEGSKA (reference sequence). In DNA, the CDR3 is TGCAGTGCTTCAATATCCAACTATGGCTACACCTTC. It encodes CSASISNYGYTF.

The chain recombines TRBV30 with TRBJ2-7; D uncertain. Trimming left V 2 bases short and J 6 bases short, with 14 bases between. The CDR3 is 13 amino acids. Per germline, CDR1 GTSNPN and CDR2 SVGIG (reference sequence). This CDR3 reads CAWSPGLIGEQYF. The DNA for the CDR3 is TGTGCCTGGAGTCCCGGGCTTATCGGCGAGCAGTACTTC.